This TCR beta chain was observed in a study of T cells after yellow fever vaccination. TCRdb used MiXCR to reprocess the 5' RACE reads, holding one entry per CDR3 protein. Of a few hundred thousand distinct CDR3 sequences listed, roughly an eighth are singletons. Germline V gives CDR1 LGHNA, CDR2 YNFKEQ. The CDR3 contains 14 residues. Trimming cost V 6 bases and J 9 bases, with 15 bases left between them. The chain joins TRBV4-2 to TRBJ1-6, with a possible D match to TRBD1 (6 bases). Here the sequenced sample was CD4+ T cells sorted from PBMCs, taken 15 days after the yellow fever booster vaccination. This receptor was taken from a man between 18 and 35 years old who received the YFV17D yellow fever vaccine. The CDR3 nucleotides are TGTGCCAGCAGATCTGACGAGGGGGGTTCACCCCTCCACTTT. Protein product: CASRSDEGGSPLHF.